These T cell receptor beta chains were read from a single sample in a study of blood T cell repertoires in COVID-19. Measured with immunoSEQ multiplex PCR; TCRdb has only the in-frame clones, and not every one. The table lists some 180,000 clones, around four fifths of them singletons. What was sequenced was peripheral blood. The receptors were sampled from a woman in her forties with COVID-19, enrolled during active disease. CDR3s include the opening cysteine and the closing phenylalanine or tryptophan. D genes are given only for firm matches. Clone size is stated in some rows and not others, as once, few, many or a class when expanded.

cdr3_length	clone_size	v_call	d_call	j_call	cdr3_nt	cdr3_aa
17	-	TRBV11-2	TRBD2	TRBJ2-7	TGTGCCAGCAGCGGCTTCGGGACTAGCGGGGTCGCCTACGAGCAGTACTTC	CASSGFGTSGVAYEQYF
12	-	TRBV10-3	-	TRBJ1-5	TGTGCCATCGGACGGGGGGATCAGCCCCAGCATTTT	CAIGRGDQPQHF
13	-	TRBV11-3	-	TRBJ2-2	TGTGCCACCTCAAGGGGGAACGCCGGGGAGCTGTTTTTT	CATSRGNAGELFF
14	-	TRBV19	TRBD2	TRBJ2-1	TGTGCCAGTACAATAGCGGGAGACGTCAATGAGCAGTTCTTC	CASTIAGDVNEQFF
15	-	TRBV19	TRBD2	TRBJ2-1	TGTGCCAGTAGTATTGACGGGGGGGCCTACAATGAGCAGTTCTTC	CASSIDGGAYNEQFF
16	-	TRBV27	TRBD1	TRBJ1-1	TGTGCCAGCAGTTTCGGGGGACAGGGAAGGAACACTGAAGCTTTCTTT	CASSFGGQGRNTEAFF
15	few	TRBV18	-	TRBJ2-4	TGTGCCAGCTCCGACGGGCGGGGGACACAAAACATTCAGTACTTC	CASSDGRGTQNIQYF
19	-	TRBV19	-	TRBJ1-5	TGTGCCAGTAGGCTACTTTTTTCCAGGGAATCGGGGGGCAGGGAGCCCCAGCATTTT	CASRLLFSRESGGREPQHF
16	-	TRBV6-5	-	TRBJ1-1	TGTGCCAGCAGTTACGGTCTGGGGCAGAGGCAGACTGAAGCTTTCTTT	CASSYGLGQRQTEAFF
16	few	TRBV5-6	-	TRBJ1-4	TGTGCCAGCAGCTTGGTTGCTGGGGGCGTTTGGGAAAAACTGTTTTTT	CASSLVAGGVWEKLFF
14	-	TRBV10-2	TRBD1	TRBJ1-6	TGCGCCAGCAGTGGAGTAGGGGGCAGTTCACCCCTCCACTTT	CASSGVGGSSPLHF
16	once	TRBV19	-	TRBJ2-1	TGTGCCAGTAGTTCACAGGGTTCCCCCCGCCACAATGAGCAGTTCTTC	CASSSQGSPRHNEQFF
13	-	TRBV5-1	TRBD2	TRBJ2-1	TGCGCCAGCAGCTTCGTGCGGGGGGGTGAGCAGTTCTTC	CASSFVRGGEQFF
14	-	TRBV11-2	-	TRBJ1-5	TGTGCCAGCAGCTTAAGGGGGGGGCAACAGCCCCAGCATTTT	CASSLRGGQQPQHF
15	-	TRBV6-2/TRBV6-3	TRBD2	TRBJ2-5	TGTGCCAGCAGTTACAGCGGGGTGAGAGGAGAGACCCAGTACTTC	CASSYSGVRGETQYF
15	-	TRBV19	TRBD1	TRBJ2-7	TGTGCCAGTAGTTCCAGTTATGCAGGGGGCATCGAGCAGTACTTC	CASSSSYAGGIEQYF
14	-	TRBV28	-	TRBJ1-1	TGTGCCAGCAGTTTACCCCGGGGGGACACTGAAGCTTTCTTT	CASSLPRGDTEAFF
16	-	TRBV3-1/TRBV3-2	TRBD2	TRBJ2-3	TGTGCCAGCAGCGGCTTCGGAGCGGGGGGCGGGGATACGCAGTATTTT	CASSGFGAGGGDTQYF
12	-	TRBV24-1	-	TRBJ1-5	TGTGCCACCAGTGACCCTAATCAGCCCCAGCATTTT	CATSDPNQPQHF
15	-	TRBV5-6	TRBD1	TRBJ1-4	TGTGCCAGCAGCCCGGGACAGGGCAGAGACGAAAAACTGTTTTTT	CASSPGQGRDEKLFF
16	once	TRBV7-9	-	TRBJ1-5	TGTGCCAGCAGCTTAGTTTCTGGGCGAGGCAATCAGCCCCAGCATTTT	CASSLVSGRGNQPQHF
16	-	TRBV5-4	-	TRBJ2-3	TGTGCCAGCAGCTCGCGTGTCGGTCATAGCACAGATACGCAGTATTTT	CASSSRVGHSTDTQYF
15	once	TRBV4-2	TRBD2	TRBJ2-7	TGTGCCAGCAGCCAAGATCTCGGGACTAGCTACGAGCAGTACTTC	CASSQDLGTSYEQYF
14	once	TRBV5-4	-	TRBJ2-1	TGTGCCAGCAGCCCGGACGGGCGGGACAATGAGCAGTTCTTC	CASSPDGRDNEQFF
14	-	TRBV5-1	-	TRBJ2-3	TGCGCCAGCAGCCCAGGACTGGGCACAGATACGCAGTATTTT	CASSPGLGTDTQYF
15	once	TRBV28	TRBD2	TRBJ2-5	TGTGCCAGCAGACGACCGGCGGGGGAGCAAGAGACCCAGTACTTC	CASRRPAGEQETQYF
16	once	TRBV29-1	-	TRBJ1-1	TGCAGCGTTGAAGCCACTTACAGGAAAACAAACACTGAAGCTTTCTTT	CSVEATYRKTNTEAFF
15	-	TRBV6-5	-	TRBJ2-1	TGTGCCAGCAGAGGGACTTTGAAGGTTGGCAGTGAGCAGTTCTTC	CASRGTLKVGSEQFF
17	-	TRBV19	-	TRBJ2-2	TGTGCCAGTAGTATAGCCCCACGAGGTTTGAACACCGGGGAGCTGTTTTTT	CASSIAPRGLNTGELFF
17	-	TRBV3-1/TRBV3-2	TRBD2	TRBJ2-7	TGTGCCAGCAGCCAATCGGCTAGCGGCGTCAGCTCCTACGAGCAGTACTTC	CASSQSASGVSSYEQYF
13	few	TRBV5-4	-	TRBJ1-1	TGTGCCAGCAGCTTCAGGGGAAACACTGAAGCTTTCTTT	CASSFRGNTEAFF
16	-	TRBV9	TRBD2	TRBJ2-5	TGTGCCAGCAGCGCCGCGGGACTAGAATTACAAGAGACCCAGTACTTC	CASSAAGLELQETQYF
14	-	TRBV7-9	TRBD1	TRBJ2-7	TGTGCCAGCATCAGGTCGACAGGGTCGGACGAGCAGTACTTC	CASIRSTGSDEQYF
18	-	TRBV19	TRBD2	TRBJ2-2	TGTGCCACCGGGGGACTAGCGGGAGGGCCTCATGGCACCGGGGAGCTGTTTTTT	CATGGLAGGPHGTGELFF
14	-	TRBV27	TRBD2	TRBJ2-7	TGTGCCAGCAGTTCGGGACTAGCGGTCTACGAGCAGTACTTC	CASSSGLAVYEQYF